The entry below describes one TCR beta chain. The antigen is not known. The data originate from a study of vaccination and CD4 T cells after COVID-19. On the study more broadly: A median of approximately 96 days (range 35 to 161) separated diagnosis from post-COVID sampling. For control cultures, the treatment was a CEFX pool, an HIV-1 Nef pool, or no peptide.

Treatment in this sample: approximately nine-day PBMC culture with coronavirus spike peptide pools or control peptides (ViraFEST assay). Each well held a few million PBMCs in IL-2 (roughly 10 IU/ml) medium with 10 ug/ml peptide pools. V was clipped by 1 base and J by 1 base, with 11 bases between them. Germline assignment: CDR1 SGHVS and CDR2 FQNEAQ. This CDR3 comprises 16 residues. The assay that was used to sequence DNA from cultured CD4+ T cells was the Oncomine TCR Beta short-read assay. Extraction of genomic DNA was performed on cultured CD4+ T cells. MiXCR, applied by TCRdb to the PCR reads, yields one record per CDR3 protein. The table lists thousands of distinct CDR3 sequences, 60% to 80% of them singletons.

The rearrangement joins TRBV7-8 to TRBJ1-5, with TRBD1 as a possible D gene (6 bases). The specimen sequenced was CD4+ T cells from blood, cultured in vitro. The receptor was isolated from a human donor who had recovered from COVID-19. CDR3 loop: CASSLGGGRSNQPQHF. Here the CDR3 DNA reads TGTGCCAGCAGCTTAGGAGGGGGGCGAAGCAATCAGCCCCAGCATTTT.